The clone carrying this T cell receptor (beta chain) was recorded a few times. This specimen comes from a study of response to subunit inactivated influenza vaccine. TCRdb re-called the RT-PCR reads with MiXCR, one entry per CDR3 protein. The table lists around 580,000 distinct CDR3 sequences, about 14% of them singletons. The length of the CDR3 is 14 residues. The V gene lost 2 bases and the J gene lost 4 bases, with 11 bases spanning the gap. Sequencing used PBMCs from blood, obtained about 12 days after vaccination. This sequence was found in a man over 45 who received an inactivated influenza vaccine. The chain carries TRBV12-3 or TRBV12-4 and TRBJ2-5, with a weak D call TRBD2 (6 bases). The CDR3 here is CASSLFRGRETQYF. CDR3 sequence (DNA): TGTGCCAGCAGTTTATTTCGGGGGAGAGAGACCCAGTACTTC.